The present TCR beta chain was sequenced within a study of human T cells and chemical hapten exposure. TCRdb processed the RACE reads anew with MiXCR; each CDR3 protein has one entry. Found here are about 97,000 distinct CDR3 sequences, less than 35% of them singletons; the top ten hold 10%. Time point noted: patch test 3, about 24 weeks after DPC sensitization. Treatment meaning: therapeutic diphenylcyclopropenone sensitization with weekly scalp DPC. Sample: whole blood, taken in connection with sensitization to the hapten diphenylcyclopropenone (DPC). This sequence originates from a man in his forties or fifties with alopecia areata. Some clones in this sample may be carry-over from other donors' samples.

CDR3 loop: CSASDKSKSELITYEQYF. The CDR3 DNA reads as TGCAGTGCCAGTGATAAATCTAAAAGTGAACTAATCACCTACGAGCAGTACTTC. The chain has TRBV20-1 and TRBJ2-7, with unresolved D. The V gene lost 6 bases and the J gene lost 2 bases, with 29 bases spanning the gap. There are 18 residues in the CDR3. Germline CDR1 reads DFQATT; CDR2 reads SNEGSKA (reference sequence).